This T cell receptor beta chain stems from a study of blood T cell repertoires in COVID-19. The table lists this clone with a count of one. The table came from immunoSEQ multiplex PCR; TCRdb's copy has only in-frame clones and leaves some out. The data show some 200,000 clones, 80% to 90% seen once. Germline-derived CDR1 and CDR2 are SGHVS and FQNEAQ. V was clipped by 1 base and J by 2 bases, with 9 bases between them. CDR3 length: 15 residues. This receptor was identified in a woman in her forties or fifties who had been exposed to COVID-19. Sequenced material: PBMCs or T cells enriched from blood (not recorded which). The gene calls are TRBV7-8 and TRBJ1-5; a possible D gene is TRBD1 (5 bases). CDR3 protein: CASSLEWGGNQPQHF. The CDR3 bases are TGTGCCAGCAGCTTAGAGTGGGGGGGCAATCAGCCCCAGCATTTT.